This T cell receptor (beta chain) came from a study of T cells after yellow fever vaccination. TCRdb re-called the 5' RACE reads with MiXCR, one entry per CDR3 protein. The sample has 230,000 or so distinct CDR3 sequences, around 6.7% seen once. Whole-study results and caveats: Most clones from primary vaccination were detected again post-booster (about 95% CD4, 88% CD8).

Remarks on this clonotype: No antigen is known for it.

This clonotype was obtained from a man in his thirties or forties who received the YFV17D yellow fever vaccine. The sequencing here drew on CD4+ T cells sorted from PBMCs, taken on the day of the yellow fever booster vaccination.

CDR3 in amino acids: CSVRTGAGANVLTF. The CDR3, as DNA: TGCAGCGTTCGAACAGGGGCTGGGGCCAACGTCCTGACTTTC. The chain uses TRBV29-1 and TRBJ2-6; 7 bases agree with TRBD1. CDR3 size: 14 residues. With 5 bases clipped from V and 2 bases from J, the junction kept 3 bases outside the gene matches. Germline CDR1 and CDR2: SQVTM and ANQGSEA.